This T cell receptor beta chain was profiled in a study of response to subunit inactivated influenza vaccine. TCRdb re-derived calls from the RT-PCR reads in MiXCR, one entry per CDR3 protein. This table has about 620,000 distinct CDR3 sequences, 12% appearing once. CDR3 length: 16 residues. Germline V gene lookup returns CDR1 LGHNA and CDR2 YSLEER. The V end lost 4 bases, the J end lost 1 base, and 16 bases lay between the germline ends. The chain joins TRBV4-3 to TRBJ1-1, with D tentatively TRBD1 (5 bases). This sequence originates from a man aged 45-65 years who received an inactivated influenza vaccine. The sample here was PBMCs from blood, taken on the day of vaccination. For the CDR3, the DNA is TGCGCCAGCAGCCCAGGACCCCGGACAACGAACACTGAAGCTTTCTTT. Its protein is CASSPGPRTTNTEAFF.